This TCR beta chain originates from a study of blood T cell repertoires in COVID-19 (dated by TCRdb to the early 2020s). General notes on the study: Samples from collaborators originated in the United States, Italy and Spain and spanned both the acute and convalescent phases of COVID-19. HLA class I and class II types, where available, came from metadata supplied by the sample provider rather than from assay-based typing. Sample metadata almost always included a de-identified subject ID, COVID-19 status, age in years and sex. Samples were obtained from the ongoing ImmuneRACE study (first 160 participants) and from 1,254 subjects provided by 6 global collaborators. The prospective study material was composed of cDNA or gDNA derived from T cells, B-cell-depleted T cells, or PBMCs. The repertoires were released in a freely available public database meant as a resource for research on the immune response to SARS-CoV-2. Deeply sampled blood TCRbeta repertoires from subjects exposed to, actively infected with, or recovered from COVID-19 were included in the dataset.

Results and caveats for the whole study, not just this receptor: Clinical and demographic metadata were provided uncurated, with the amount varying by source and participant.

The collaborating institutions used their own protocols to collect whole blood in K2EDTA tubes. For TCRbeta analysis, collaborators shipped samples as frozen whole blood, isolated PBMCs, or DNA extracted from either of those sample types. A remark on this clone: Its antigen is currently not known. No base-level quality is on record; no much larger clone is a single base apart.

For CDR1 and CDR2, the germline V gene lists SNHLY and FYNNEI. Trimming costs V 4 bases and J 2 bases, and their ends lie 18 bases apart. Including the terminal cysteine and phenylalanine, the CDR3 comprises 17 residues. Only the CDR3 DNA stays, 51 bases, in frame from base 1. TCRbeta CDR3 regions were amplified from genomic DNA using the immunoSEQ Assay, a bias-controlled multiplex PCR. Per the source publication's procedure: Nucleated cell counts per sample were estimated from amplification of reference gene primers within the assay. To quantify the absolute abundance of each unique TCRbeta CDR3 rearrangement, sequence reads were collapsed and filtered. For each sample, productive Simpson clonality was calculated as the square root of Simpson's diversity index over productive rearrangements. TCRdb's version of the immuneACCESS table is confined to in-frame rearrangements and falls short of the full clone set. An unresolved V gene accounts for under half of the shortfall where checked; the remainder is of unknown origin. The V and J calls and clone size are taken from that table; D and trimming were inferred from the DNA. The sample table records tens of thousands of clones; roughly 91% of these occur just once. The leading ten clones occupy 8.6% of the sample.

This TCR came from a human donor in a cohort sampled during active COVID-19. The V gene is TRBV2 and the J gene is TRBJ2-1; tentative D gene TRBD2, with 6 bases matching. The specimen sequenced was peripheral blood. The DNA sequence is TGTGCCAGCAGTGCCTCTATGGCGGGAAGCCCCTACAATGAGCAGTTCTTC. Translation gives CASSASMAGSPYNEQFF.